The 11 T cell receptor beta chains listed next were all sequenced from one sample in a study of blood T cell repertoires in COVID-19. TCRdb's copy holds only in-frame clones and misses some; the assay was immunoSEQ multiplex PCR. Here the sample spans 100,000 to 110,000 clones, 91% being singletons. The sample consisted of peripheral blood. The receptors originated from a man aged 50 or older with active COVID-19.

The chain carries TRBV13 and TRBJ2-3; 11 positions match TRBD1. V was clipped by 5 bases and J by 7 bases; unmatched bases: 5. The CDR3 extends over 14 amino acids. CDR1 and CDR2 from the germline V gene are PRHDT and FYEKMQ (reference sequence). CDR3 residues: CASSLWTGGYTQYF. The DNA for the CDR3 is TGTGCCAGCAGCCTTTGGACAGGGGGCTATACGCAGTATTTT.

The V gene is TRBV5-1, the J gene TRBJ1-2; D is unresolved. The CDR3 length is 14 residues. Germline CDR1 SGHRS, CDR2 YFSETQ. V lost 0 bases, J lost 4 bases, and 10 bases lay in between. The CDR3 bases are TGCGCCAGCAGCTTGGAAGCGGACCTCTATGGCTACACCTTC. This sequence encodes CASSLEADLYGYTF.

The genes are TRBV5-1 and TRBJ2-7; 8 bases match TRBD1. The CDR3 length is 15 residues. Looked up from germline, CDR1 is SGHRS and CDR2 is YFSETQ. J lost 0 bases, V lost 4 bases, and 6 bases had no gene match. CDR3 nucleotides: TGCGCCAGCAGCCGAAGGACAGGGAGCTCCTACGAGCAGTACTTC. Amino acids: CASSRRTGSSYEQYF.

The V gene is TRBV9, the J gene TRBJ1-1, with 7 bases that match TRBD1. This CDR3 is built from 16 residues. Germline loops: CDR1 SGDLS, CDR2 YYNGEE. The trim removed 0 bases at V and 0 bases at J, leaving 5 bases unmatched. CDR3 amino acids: CASSVGRGRLNTEAFF. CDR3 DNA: TGTGCCAGCAGCGTAGGAAGGGGGCGCTTGAACACTGAAGCTTTCTTT.

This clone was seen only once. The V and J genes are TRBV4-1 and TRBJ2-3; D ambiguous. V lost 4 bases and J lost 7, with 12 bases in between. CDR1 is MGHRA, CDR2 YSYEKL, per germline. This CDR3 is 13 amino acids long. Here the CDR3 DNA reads TGCGCCAGCAGCCCGACATCGGCAAATACGCAGTATTTT. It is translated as CASSPTSANTQYF.

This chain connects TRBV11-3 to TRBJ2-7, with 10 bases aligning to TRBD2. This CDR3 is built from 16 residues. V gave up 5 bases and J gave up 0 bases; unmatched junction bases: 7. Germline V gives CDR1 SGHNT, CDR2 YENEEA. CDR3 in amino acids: CASSISTSGTSYEQYV. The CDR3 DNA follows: TGTGCCAGCAGCATCTCAACTAGCGGGACCTCCTACGAGCAGTACGTC.

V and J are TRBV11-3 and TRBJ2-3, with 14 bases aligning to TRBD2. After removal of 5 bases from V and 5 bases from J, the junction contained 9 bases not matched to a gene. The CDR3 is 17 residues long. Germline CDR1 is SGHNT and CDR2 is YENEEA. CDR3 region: CASSTDRLAGGGDTQYF. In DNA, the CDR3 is TGTGCCAGCAGCACCGATCGACTAGCGGGAGGGGGAGATACGCAGTATTTT.

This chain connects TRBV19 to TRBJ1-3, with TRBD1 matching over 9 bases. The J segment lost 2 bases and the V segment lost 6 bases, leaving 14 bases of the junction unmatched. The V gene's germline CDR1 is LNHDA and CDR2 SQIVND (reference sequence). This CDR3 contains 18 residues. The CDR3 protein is CASRSAVGQGRTGNTIYF. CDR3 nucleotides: TGTGCCAGTAGGTCGGCCGTCGGACAGGGGAGGACTGGAAACACCATATATTTT.

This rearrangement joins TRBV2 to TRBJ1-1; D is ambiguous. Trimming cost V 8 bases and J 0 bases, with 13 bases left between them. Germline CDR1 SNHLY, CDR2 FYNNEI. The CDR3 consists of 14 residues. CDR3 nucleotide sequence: TGTGCCAGCGAACTAAGGATTCTGAACACTGAAGCTTTCTTT. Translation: CASELRILNTEAFF.

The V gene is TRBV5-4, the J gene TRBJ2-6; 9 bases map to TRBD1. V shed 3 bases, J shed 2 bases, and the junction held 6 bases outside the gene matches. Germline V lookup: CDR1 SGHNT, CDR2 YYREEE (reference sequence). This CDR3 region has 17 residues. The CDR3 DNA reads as TGTGCCAGCAGCTCCTACAGGGGGCGTGCTGGGGCCAACGTCCTGACTTTC. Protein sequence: CASSSYRGRAGANVLTF.

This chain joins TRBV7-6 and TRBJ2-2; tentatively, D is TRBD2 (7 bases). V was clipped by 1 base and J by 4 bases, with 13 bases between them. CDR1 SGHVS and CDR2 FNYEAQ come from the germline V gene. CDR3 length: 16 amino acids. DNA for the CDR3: TGTGCCAGCAGCTTAGAGGGGGGGAGCCCCACCGGGGAGCTGTTTTTT. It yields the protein CASSLEGGSPTGELFF.